One TCR beta chain is described in this entry. This PCR relied on a set of 60 Vbeta primers and 13 Jbeta primers. Using immunoSEQ multiplex PCR, the repertoire was profiled, and TCRdb retains in-frame clones only, with some absent. The sample lists 150,000 to 200,000 clones, about 78% occurring once. The CDR3 covers 17 residues. The ends lost 5 bases at V and 2 bases at J; junction bases unmatched: 12. The germline CDR1 and CDR2 sequences are SGHRS and YFSETQ. The entry originates in a study of cytomegalovirus exposure and HLA in healthy donors. In the study overall: Earlier findings included nearly 120 million unique TCR beta sequences obtained from 150 million to 200 million T cells.

The chain links TRBV5-1 to TRBJ2-2, with 7 bases identical to TRBD1. The receptor was isolated from a male donor in good health and CMV-seronegative. The specimen sequenced was PBMCs. The DNA of the CDR3 is TGCGCCAGCAGAATTTCGGCCCGGGACAGAAACACCGGGGAGCTGTTTTTT. This gives the protein CASRISARDRNTGELFF.